This record looks at one T cell receptor (beta chain) sequence and its context. Its cognate antigen is unknown. This record comes from a study of CD8 T cells in Susac syndrome. Reverse transcription of roughly 0.45 to 1 ug RNA used random hexamers. The TCR beta CDR3 was amplified by immunoSEQ multiplex PCR across 54 Vbeta, 13 Jbeta. MiXCR, run by TCRdb on the immunoSEQ multiplex PCR reads, gives a single entry per CDR3 protein. Of around 160,000 distinct CDR3 sequences listed, about 95% are singletons. Whole-study findings and limits: The study admitted that it had a relatively small number of individuals in its TCR sequencing and HLA analysis.

CDR1 and CDR2 from the germline V gene are SEHNR and FQNEAQ (reference sequence). The CDR3 is 12 amino acids. V was trimmed by 7 bases and J by 3 bases, leaving 10 bases between them. The authors sequenced TCR beta from blood CD8+ and CD4+ T cells. TEMRA cells were FACS-enriched, unlike CD8+ and CD4+ T cells, which were negatively isolated. The source is a human donor in good health. Sequencing was carried out using CD4+ T cells from PBMCs. The chain combines TRBV7-9 with TRBJ2-7, with unresolved D. The CDR3, as DNA: TGTGCCAGCACTAATACTGACTACGAGCAGTACTTC. Translating gives CASTNTDYEQYF.